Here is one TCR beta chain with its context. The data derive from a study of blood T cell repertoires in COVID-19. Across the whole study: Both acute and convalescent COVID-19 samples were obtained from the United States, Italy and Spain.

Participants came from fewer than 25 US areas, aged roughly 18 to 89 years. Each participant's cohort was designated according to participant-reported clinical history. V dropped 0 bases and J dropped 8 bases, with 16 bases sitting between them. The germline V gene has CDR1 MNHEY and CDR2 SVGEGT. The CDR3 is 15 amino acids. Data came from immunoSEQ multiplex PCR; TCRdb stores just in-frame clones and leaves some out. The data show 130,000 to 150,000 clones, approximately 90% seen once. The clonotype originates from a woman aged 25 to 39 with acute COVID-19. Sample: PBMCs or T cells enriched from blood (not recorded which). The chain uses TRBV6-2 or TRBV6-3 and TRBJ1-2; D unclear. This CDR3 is CASSYSELAGHGYTF. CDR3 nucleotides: TGTGCCAGCAGTTACTCGGAATTGGCAGGTCACGGCTACACCTTC.